These T cell receptor beta chains were read from a single sample in a study of T cell clonotyping in hematopoietic cell transplantation. Data came from immunoSEQ multiplex PCR; TCRdb stores just in-frame clones and leaves some out. The table records roughly 27,000 clones, roughly 88% of them present only once. The material sequenced was peripheral blood mononuclear cells, taken before stem cell transplant. The receptors were gathered from a woman aged 60 to 75 with acute myeloid leukemia. Some clones in this sample may be carry-over from other donors' samples. The CDR3 runs from the conserved cysteine through the conserved F or W. D genes are given only for firm matches.

D gene	V gene	CDR3 protein
-	TRBV4-3	CASSQDGQGAYNSPLHF
-	TRBV7-6	CASSLAQAAGEQYF
TRBD1	TRBV15	CATSRQTRSGGQPQHF
-	TRBV5-4	CASSRDGGSGNTIYF
TRBD1	TRBV10-2	CASSQDRGGQPQHF
TRBD1	TRBV6-6	CASSLTGGGRQPQHF
TRBD1	TRBV5-6	CASSGQGTPYEQYF
-	TRBV9	CASSVDSTDTQYF
-	TRBV5-1	CASSLGAGNTDTQYF
-	TRBV4-3	CASSQVNSYGYTF
-	TRBV19	CASSIDRGSSEQYF
TRBD1	TRBV6-4	CASSRTTGSASYEQYF
TRBD1	TRBV9	CASSVDPLTGGSYNEQFF
-	TRBV4-1	CASSQVGGGNQPQHF
TRBD1	TRBV9	CASSPRGGTGGHEQYF
-	TRBV2	CASGRDAGNTIYF
TRBD2	TRBV27	CASSQPAGAKDTQYF
-	TRBV13	CASSLGLVTGWDSPLHF
TRBD1	TRBV27	CASSFRTGYGYTF
TRBD1	TRBV7-8	CASSWRDRDNSPLHF
-	TRBV28	CASRKIRERSTDTQYF
TRBD2	TRBV6-5	CASRLSGGETQYF
-	TRBV6-4	CASSDTTQALWGYTF
-	TRBV7-2	CASSFSANTEAFF
-	TRBV25-1	CASSDARRKQFF
-	TRBV28	CASRPPGSYNEQFF
-	TRBV2	CASSEVAAGTGELFF
-	TRBV28	CASSAGGRDSNQPQHF
-	TRBV19	CASSTLEGPNTEAFF
-	TRBV2	CASSSDWSSYNEQFF
TRBD1	TRBV6-5	CASSKPGTVYEQYF
-	TRBV9	CASSGTLQNTEAFF
-	TRBV10-3	CAISGAQGTETQYF
TRBD1	TRBV19	CASRTGYQPQHF
TRBD1	TRBV6-6	CASSGQGARNGYTF
-	TRBV6-5	CASSSGGLLNEQFF
-	TRBV11-2	CASSLGYIKENIQYF
-	TRBV9	CASSVALGLVADTQYF
-	TRBV18	CASSPAEYNSPLHF
TRBD2	TRBV4-3	CASSQGSGTSGSNEQYF
-	TRBV19	CASSISTAYEQYF
-	TRBV11-3	CASSLNSATEAFF
-	TRBV5-4	CASSAGLFLNEQFF
-	TRBV19	CASSTRQAMRGGYTF
TRBD1	TRBV5-4	CASSLLLGTGGSYGYTF
-	TRBV6-5	CASSPNDQVYEQYF
TRBD1	TRBV6-1	CASSGRQGNTGELFF
-	TRBV18	CASSPPWGSSYEQYF
TRBD1	TRBV7-9	CASSKGQGDTGELFF
TRBD1	TRBV7-9	CASSSWTGWEQYF
-	TRBV4-3	CASSQDFHTEAFF
TRBD2	TRBV4-1	CASSHPLAEEVDTQYF
TRBD1	TRBV10-3	CAISESSGGTEAFF
TRBD1	TRBV28	CASSSSGQGWGTDTQYF
TRBD1	TRBV9	CASSLGQGRTEAFF
TRBD2	TRBV19	CASSTTSATNTGELFF
-	TRBV4-1	CASSLTGYGYTF